The 14 T cell receptor beta chains given below trace back to one sample, sequenced in a study of T cell repertoires in cytomegalovirus infection. MiXCR was run by TCRdb on the reads, yielding one entry per CDR3 protein. The sample consists of roughly 630,000 distinct CDR3 sequences, approximately 25% of them appearing once. The sample taken for sequencing was CD8+ T cells from PBMCs. The receptor set was obtained from a human donor in good health (CMV status not recorded). Some clones in this sample may be carry-over from other donors' samples.

CDR3: CASSPDWVKMNTEAFF. The CDR3 DNA reads TGTGCCAGCAGCCCCGACTGGGTAAAAATGAACACTGAAGCTTTCTTT. This chain uses TRBV5-5 with TRBJ1-1; D remains unclear. The germline V gene has CDR1 SGHKS and CDR2 YYEKEE (reference sequence). The CDR3 is 16 amino acids. Trimming cost V 4 bases and J 0 bases, with 16 bases left between them.

The V call is TRBV20-1, the J call TRBJ2-7; D is undetermined. CDR1 is DFQATT and CDR2 is SNEGSKA in the germline V gene (reference sequence). The CDR3 has 12 amino acids. V lost 6 bases and J 2 bases, leaving 11 bases between the germline ends. The CDR3 bases are TGCAGTGCGGCAGCACACCCCTACGAGCAGTACTTC. Its translation: CSAAAHPYEQYF.

This clonotype was counted many times. The chain is built from TRBV7-2 and TRBJ2-3; D remains unclear. Trimming took 1 base from V and 5 from J, leaving 4 bases between them. Germline values: CDR1 SGHTA, CDR2 FQGNSA. The CDR3 runs 12 residues. CDR3 nucleotide sequence: TGTGCCAGCAGCTTAGGGGTAGATACGCAGTATTTT. It yields the protein CASSLGVDTQYF.

A few counts support this clonotype. The chain is built from TRBV20-1 and TRBJ2-5; 13 nucleotides agree with TRBD2. In germline, CDR1 is DFQATT, CDR2 SNEGSKA (reference sequence). Trimming removed 0 bases from V and 3 bases from J; junction bases left unmatched: 7. The CDR3 sequence is 17 residues long. The CDR3 region is CSARDWTSGGTEETQYF. The CDR3 DNA reads as TGCAGTGCTAGAGACTGGACTAGCGGGGGCACAGAAGAGACCCAGTACTTC.

The gene calls are TRBV9 and TRBJ1-2; D remains unclear. Germline CDR1 is SGDLS and CDR2 is YYNGEE. The CDR3 loop spans 13 amino acids. V was clipped by 4 bases and J by 2 bases, with 9 bases between them. For the CDR3, the DNA is TGTGCCAGCAGCCTCCACATAAACTATGGCTACACCTTC. This translates into CASSLHINYGYTF.

This clonotype was observed at least ten times. The chain couples TRBV10-3 to TRBJ2-1; unclear D gene. Germline CDR1 and CDR2: ENHRY and SYGVKD. The V and J ends lost 6 bases and 5 bases respectively, with 5 bases between them. The CDR3 runs 11 residues. This CDR3 is CAISEDNEQFF. For the CDR3, the DNA is TGTGCCATCAGCGAGGACAATGAGCAGTTCTTC.

Concerning this clonotype: This sequence may be a read error, since a much larger clone differs from it by one base. The CDR3 coding sequence is TGTGTCAGCAGCCTGTGGCAGGGATCACCCCTCCACTTT. It is translated as CVSSLWQGSPLHF. This chain joins TRBV7-2 and TRBJ1-6; D might be TRBD1 (5 bases). The CDR3 is 13 amino acids. Germline values: CDR1 SGHTA, CDR2 FQGNSA.

This clonotype was counted only a few times. The V gene is TRBV2, the J gene TRBJ2-1, with TRBD1 matching over 7 bases. J lost 0 bases, V lost 8 bases, and 13 bases had no gene match. Germline loops: CDR1 SNHLY, CDR2 FYNNEI. This CDR3 region has 17 residues. The CDR3 nucleotides are TGTGCCAGCCAAGCTCTCAACAGGGGAAGCTCCTACAATGAGCAGTTCTTC. This translates into CASQALNRGSSYNEQFF.

This clonotype showed up many times. This chain links TRBV11-2 with TRBJ2-4; tentative D call: TRBD1 (6 bases). This CDR3 contains 15 residues. Germline V lookup: CDR1 SGHAT, CDR2 FQNNGV. V was pared by 5 bases and J by 2 bases, with 13 bases between. The DNA of the CDR3 is TGTGCCAGCAGCGTCTCACAGGGTACCAAAAACATTCAGTACTTC. Protein: CASSVSQGTKNIQYF.

This clonotype appeared a few times. The CDR3 loop reads CASSERGGRTDTQYF. The CDR3 nucleotides read TGTGCCAGCAGTGAAAGAGGGGGGCGCACAGATACGCAGTATTTT. The chain joins TRBV2 to TRBJ2-3; possibly TRBD1 or TRBD2 for D (6 bases each). CDR1 is SNHLY, CDR2 FYNNEI, per germline. V gave up 2 bases and J gave up 1 base, with 10 bases separating them. This CDR3 spans 15 amino acids.

Worth noting for this clonotype: A junction end diverges from the germline sequence, so it may reflect a read error. The V and J genes are TRBV29-1 and TRBJ2-1, with 16 bases identical to TRBD2. Germline CDR1 SQVTM, CDR2 ANQGSEA. The CDR3 is 17 amino acids. The CDR3 loop is CSFAGTSGGGSYNEQFF. CDR3 nucleotides: TGCAGCTTTGCCGGGACTAGCGGGGGGGGCTCCTACAATGAGCAGTTCTTT.

This clonotype has only a few counts. This chain connects TRBV9 to TRBJ2-4; TRBD2 matches at 8 bases. With 7 bases clipped from V and 0 bases from J, the junction kept 3 bases outside the gene matches. The CDR3 runs 14 residues. Looked up from germline, CDR1 is SGDLS and CDR2 is YYNGEE. The CDR3 DNA reads TGTGCCAGCGGCGGGGGGCTAGCCAAAAACATTCAGTACTTC. It translates to CASGGGLAKNIQYF. The variable domain in full, with the rest retrieved from reference TRBV9 and TRBJ2-4, is DSGVTQTPKHLITATGQRVTLRCSPRSGDLSVYWYQQSLDQGLQFLIQYYNGEERAKGNILERFSAQQFPDLHSELNLSSLELGDSALYFCASGGGLAKNIQYFGAGTRLSVL.

About this clonotype itself: This may stem from a read error, because a much larger clone lies one nucleotide away. The gene calls are TRBV7-2 and TRBJ2-7, with a possible D match to TRBD1 (5 bases). CDR3 length equals 14 residues. From germline, CDR1 is SGHTA and CDR2 FQGNSA. The CDR3 spells CASSLVQGTYQQYF. The CDR3, as DNA: TGTGCCAGCAGCTTAGTCCAGGGAACCTACCAGCAGTACTTC.

The chain links TRBV2 to TRBJ1-1, with D possibly being TRBD1 (6 bases). Trimming pared 5 bases from V and 4 bases from J, leaving 14 bases between. The germline V gene has CDR1 SNHLY and CDR2 FYNNEI. This CDR3 is 14 amino acids long. CDR3 amino acids: CASSSGESSTEAFF. CDR3 bases: TGTGCCAGCAGTTCAGGGGAATCGAGCACTGAAGCTTTCTTT.